What follows are 19 T cell receptor beta chains derived from one specimen sequenced in a study of T cell changes during pregnancy in multiple sclerosis. Profiled with immunoSEQ multiplex PCR; TCRdb holds only in-frame clones, not every one. The data show 34,000 or so clones, 90% seen once. The starting material was CD8+ T cells from peripheral blood mononuclear cells, obtained in the first trimester of pregnancy. The receptors shown here come from a female donor with multiple sclerosis, enrolled in a pregnancy study.

The chain recombines TRBV27 with TRBJ2-1; 7 nucleotides agree with TRBD2. The V and J ends lost 4 bases and 0 bases, in that order; junction bases with no gene match: 3. The CDR3 runs 15 residues. CDR1 and CDR2 (germline): MNHEY, SMNVEV (reference sequence). The CDR3 sequence: CASSYSGSSYNEQFF. CDR3 in DNA: TGTGCCAGCAGTTATAGCGGGTCCTCCTACAATGAGCAGTTCTTC.

CDR3 amino acids: CASSYTTDSYEQYF. The DNA for the CDR3 is TGTGCCAGCAGTTATACTACCGACAGCTACGAGCAGTACTTC. The chain carries TRBV6-5 and TRBJ2-7; a possible D gene is TRBD1 (5 bases). V was cut by 3 bases and J by 3 bases, with 12 bases left in between. The CDR3 contains 14 residues. Germline loops: CDR1 MNHEY, CDR2 SVGAGI.

The V call is TRBV28, the J call TRBJ1-5; D uncertain. The CDR3 is made up of 13 amino acids. The germline V gene has CDR1 MDHEN and CDR2 SYDVKM. V shed 5 bases and J shed 1 base, with 6 bases lying between them. CDR3 bases: TGTGCCAGCAGTCCTTTGAGCAATCAGCCCCAGCATTTT. Encoded protein: CASSPLSNQPQHF.

V and J are TRBV27 and TRBJ2-2; 7 bases line up with TRBD1. Looked up from germline, CDR1 is MNHEY and CDR2 is SMNVEV (reference sequence). The V gene end was trimmed by 7 bases and the J gene end by 6 bases; junction bases not matched to a gene: 8. CDR3 length: 14 residues. In DNA, the CDR3 is TGTGCCAGCACTACCCGAACAGGGGCCGGGGAGCTGTTTTTT. Its translation: CASTTRTGAGELFF.

The chain is built from TRBV30 and TRBJ1-5; 7 nucleotides line up with TRBD1. The V segment lost 1 base and the J segment 0 bases; nucleotides outside the gene matches: 12. The CDR3 runs 18 residues. CDR1 and CDR2 from the germline V gene are GTSNPN and SVGIG (reference sequence). CDR3 residues: CAWSEDTGDMYSNQPQHF. The CDR3 region has the DNA TGTGCCTGGAGTGAAGACACAGGGGACATGTATAGCAATCAGCCCCAGCATTTT. Filled out from reference TRBV30 and TRBJ1-5, the complete variable domain reads SQTIHQWPATLVQPVGSPLSLECTVEGTSNPNLYWYRQAAGRGLQLLFYSVGIGQISSEVPQNLSASRPQDRQFILSSKKLLLSDSGFYLCAWSEDTGDMYSNQPQHFGDGTRLSIL.

V usage is TRBV7-9 and J usage is TRBJ2-2, with 9 nucleotides matching TRBD1. Germline V gene lookup returns CDR1 SEHNR and CDR2 FQNEAQ (reference sequence). The CDR3 spans 15 residues. V shed 4 bases and J 6 bases; nucleotides not matched to a gene: 6. This CDR3 is CASSSRDRAPGELFF. The DNA of the CDR3 is TGTGCCAGCAGCTCCCGGGACAGGGCCCCCGGGGAGCTGTTTTTT.

The CDR3 sequence is CASSWTSGIYNEQFF. In nucleotides, the CDR3 is TGTGCCAGCAGTTGGACTAGCGGGATCTACAATGAGCAGTTCTTC. This chain uses TRBV27 with TRBJ2-1; TRBD2 matches at 12 bases. Trimming cost V 4 bases and J 3 bases; bases outside gene matches: 1. In germline, CDR1 is MNHEY, CDR2 SMNVEV (reference sequence). The CDR3 has 15 amino acids.

This chain connects TRBV27 to TRBJ2-7; 11 positions agree with TRBD2. CDR1 and CDR2 (germline): MNHEY, SMNVEV (reference sequence). Unmatched junction bases numbered 2, after V lost 2 bases and J lost 2 bases. The CDR3 length is 15 residues. CDR3 loop: CASSLVAGGPYEQYF. In nucleotides, the CDR3 is TGTGCCAGCAGTTTAGTAGCGGGAGGGCCCTACGAGCAGTACTTC.

This chain connects TRBV30 to TRBJ2-1; tentative D call: TRBD2 (6 bases). Germline V CDR1 and CDR2: GTSNPN, SVGIG (reference sequence). V lost 0 bases, J lost 7 bases, and 16 bases lay in between. The CDR3 loop spans 15 amino acids. The CDR3 loop reads CAWSVRGGIGNEQFF. Written as DNA, the CDR3 is TGTGCCTGGAGTGTACGGGGCGGGATCGGGAATGAGCAGTTCTTC. Filled out from reference TRBV30 and TRBJ2-1, the complete variable domain reads SQTIHQWPATLVQPVGSPLSLECTVEGTSNPNLYWYRQAAGRGLQLLFYSVGIGQISSEVPQNLSASRPQDRQFILSSKKLLLSDSGFYLCAWSVRGGIGNEQFFGPGTRLTVL.

The chain has TRBV5-8 and TRBJ2-1, with D possibly being TRBD2 (6 bases). CDR1 SGHTS and CDR2 YDEGEE come from the germline V gene. V was pared by 4 bases and J by 7 bases, with 15 bases between. This CDR3 has 14 amino acids. The chain's CDR3 is CASSIWASENEQFF. The DNA for the CDR3 is TGTGCCAGCAGCATCTGGGCTAGCGAAAATGAGCAGTTCTTC.

The genes are TRBV6-1 and TRBJ2-7; 7 bases agree with TRBD2. Germline V gene data show CDR1 as MNHNS and CDR2 as SASEGT. The CDR3 length is 13 residues. V dropped 8 bases and J dropped 6; count of bases not matched to a gene: 10. The CDR3 DNA follows: TGTGCCAGCTTGGGGGGGAGGGCCGCCGAGCAGTACTTC. Protein: CASLGGRAAEQYF.

The chain combines TRBV19 with TRBJ1-1; the D gene is possibly TRBD1 (5 bases). CDR3 size: 13 residues. V lost 2 bases and J 3 bases, leaving 7 bases between the germline ends. CDR1 and CDR2 (germline): LNHDA, SQIVND (reference sequence). This CDR3 reads CASSIMTDTEAFF. CDR3 nucleotide sequence: TGTGCCAGTAGTATAATGACAGACACTGAAGCTTTCTTT.

This clone has more than one count but fewer than ten. The chain links TRBV6-4 to TRBJ2-1; 9 positions match TRBD1. V shed 0 bases and J 3 bases; nucleotides not matched to a gene: 0. Germline V gene lookup returns CDR1 MRHNA and CDR2 SNTAGT. CDR3 size: 15 residues. The CDR3 loop is CASSDSTGGYNEQFF. Written as DNA, the CDR3 is TGTGCCAGCAGTGACTCGACAGGGGGCTACAATGAGCAGTTCTTC.

The rearrangement uses TRBV6-4 and TRBJ2-5; TRBD2 is a possible D gene (5 bases). This CDR3 region has 17 residues. Per the germline V gene, CDR1 is MRHNA and CDR2 is SNTAGT. The ends were cut back, 2 bases at V and 5 bases at J, with 21 bases in the middle. Here the CDR3 reads CASSDPGGLEIRETQYF. CDR3 in DNA: TGTGCCAGCAGTGACCCCGGAGGTCTGGAGATCAGGGAGACCCAGTACTTC.

As to this clone: One end of the junction varies from germline; a read error may be responsible. The J gene is TRBJ2-1, the V gene TRBV7-7; TRBD1 aligns across 7 bases. The CDR3 runs to 15 residues. Germline loops: CDR1 SSHAT, CDR2 FNYEAQ (reference sequence). Written as DNA, the CDR3 is TGTGCTAGCAGCCCACAGGGGTTCTCCTACAATGAGCAGTTCTTC. This gives the protein CASSPQGFSYNEQFF.

This chain connects TRBV13 to TRBJ1-1, with a weak D call TRBD1 (5 bases). The germline CDR1 and CDR2 sequences are PRHDT and FYEKMQ (reference sequence). The V gene lost 1 base and the J gene lost 2 bases, with 11 bases spanning the gap. This CDR3 comprises 15 residues. This chain's CDR3 is CASSLAGLLNTEAFF. Here the CDR3 DNA reads TGTGCCAGCAGCTTAGCGGGACTCCTAAACACTGAAGCTTTCTTT.

The V and J genes are TRBV10-3 and TRBJ2-7, with 11 bases that match TRBD1. CDR1 is ENHRY, CDR2 SYGVKD, per germline. The V gene end was trimmed by 10 bases and the J gene end by 4 bases; junction bases not matched to a gene: 6. The CDR3 runs to 13 residues. The CDR3 spells CATRDRGVYEQYF. CDR3 DNA: TGTGCCACCCGGGACAGGGGGGTGTACGAGCAGTACTTC.

The chain recombines TRBV7-9 with TRBJ2-2; 7 positions match TRBD1. The V gene's germline CDR1 is SEHNR and CDR2 FQNEAQ (reference sequence). The CDR3 is 16 amino acids. V shed 1 base and J 6 bases; nucleotides not matched to a gene: 8. CDR3 in amino acids: CASSLGDRVESGELFF. CDR3 coding DNA: TGTGCCAGCAGCTTAGGAGACAGGGTCGAATCCGGGGAGCTGTTTTTT.

This clone is categorized as medium-sized. The sample holds other DNA sequences that translate to the same CDR3. The chain uses TRBV7-9 and TRBJ2-7; 10 bases are shared with TRBD1. Germline trimming cut 1 base from V and 3 bases from J; bases unmatched to any gene: 3. The CDR3 has 15 amino acids. The germline CDR1 and CDR2 sequences are SEHNR and FQNEAQ (reference sequence). CDR3 protein: CASSLVGTGDYEQYF. The CDR3 bases are TGTGCCAGCAGCTTAGTAGGGACAGGGGACTACGAGCAGTACTTC.